This T cell receptor beta chain is drawn from a study of spatial heterogeneity in lung cancer. Study in general: Among detected sequences, beta-chain ones consistently exceeded alpha-chain ones in number.

CDR1 is LGHNA and CDR2 is YNFKEQ in the germline V gene. This CDR3 spans 13 amino acids. Trimming left V 2 bases short and J 6 bases short, with 9 bases between. Time point noted: sample taken at primary tumor resection. TCRdb processed the 5' RACE reads anew with MiXCR; each CDR3 protein has one entry. The sample comprises tens of thousands of distinct CDR3 sequences, about 7% of which are singletons, and roughly an eighth rests with the top ten. This TCR was recovered from a male donor with early-stage non-small cell lung cancer. The rearrangement uses TRBV4-2 and TRBJ2-3; D uncertain. Sequenced material: PBMCs, taken at surgery. CDR3 loop: CASSQPSSDTQYF. The CDR3 DNA sequence: TGTGCCAGCAGCCAACCCTCCTCCGATACGCAGTATTTT.